The rows below give T cell receptor beta chains drawn from one sample of a study of cytomegalovirus exposure and HLA in healthy donors. Method: immunoSEQ multiplex PCR; TCRdb's copy keeps in-frame clones and lacks some. The table lists 150,000 to 200,000 clones, roughly 82% of them singletons. The sequencing input was PBMCs. Source of these receptors: a woman between 50 and 59 years old in good health and CMV-seropositive. Both conserved end residues are part of each CDR3. The order of the fields is J gene, D gene, V gene, clone size, CDR3 protein, CDR3 DNA. D genes are given only for firm matches. Expanded clones get a size class; other rows say once, few or many, or leave the size out.

TRBJ2-5,TRBD1,TRBV4-1,-,CASSQLGRGQGQETQYF,TGCGCCAGCAGCCAACTGGGACGCGGACAGGGGCAAGAGACCCAGTACTTC
TRBJ2-7,-,TRBV6-5,few,CASSLVKARGEQYF,TGTGCCAGCAGCCTCGTGAAGGCCCGAGGGGAGCAGTACTTC
TRBJ1-1,-,TRBV10-1,-,CASSESTGRTEAFF,TGCGCCAGCAGTGAAAGTACAGGGCGGACTGAAGCTTTCTTT
TRBJ1-1,-,TRBV27,few,CASSWGGIVTEAFF,TGTGCCAGCAGTTGGGGGGGCATCGTCACTGAAGCTTTCTTT
TRBJ2-1,TRBD2,TRBV5-6,-,CASSPGLAGVEQFF,TGTGCCAGCAGCCCGGGACTAGCGGGGGTTGAGCAGTTCTTC
TRBJ1-1,TRBD1,TRBV10-3,-,CAISESAPTGGTEAFF,TGTGCCATCAGTGAGTCCGCCCCGACAGGGGGCACTGAAGCTTTCTTT
TRBJ2-7,TRBD2,TRBV19,few,CASSIAAGSSYEQYF,TGTGCCAGTAGTATAGCAGCGGGGAGCTCCTACGAGCAGTACTTC
TRBJ1-2,TRBD1,TRBV2,-,CASSRDSYGYTF,TGTGCCAGCAGTCGGGACAGCTATGGCTACACCTTC
TRBJ1-2,-,TRBV6-4,-,CASSDGQGPSYGYTF,TGTGCCAGCAGTGACGGGCAGGGGCCCAGCTATGGCTACACCTTC
TRBJ2-5,-,TRBV7-9,-,CASSLVLGGETQYF,TGTGCCAGCAGCTTAGTTCTCGGAGGCGAGACCCAGTACTTC
TRBJ1-1,-,TRBV4-2,few,CASSQGATSNTEAFF,TGTGCCAGCAGCCAGGGGGCTACATCGAACACTGAAGCTTTCTTT
TRBJ2-5,TRBD2,TRBV7-9,-,CASSNERGLVGETQYF,TGTGCCAGCAGCAACGAGAGAGGACTAGTTGGGGAGACCCAGTACTTC
TRBJ1-6,-,TRBV5-1,-,CASSLDSRGYNSPLHF,TGCGCCAGCAGCTTGGACAGTCGGGGTTATAATTCACCCCTCCACTTT
TRBJ1-4,-,TRBV28,-,CASSRAGGGEKLFF,TGTGCCAGCAGCCGCGCGGGGGGCGGGGAAAAACTGTTTTTT
TRBJ2-1,TRBD1,TRBV10-1,-,CASSDDRVSNEQFF,TGCGCCAGCAGCGACGACAGGGTATCAAATGAGCAGTTCTTC
TRBJ2-3,-,TRBV29-1,-,CSVEGGTAGASDTQYF,TGCAGCGTTGAAGGGGGCACTGCGGGGGCATCAGATACGCAGTATTTT
TRBJ2-7,TRBD1,TRBV9,-,CASSKTGGVDEQYF,TGTGCCAGCAGCAAAACAGGGGGTGTCGACGAGCAGTACTTC
TRBJ2-3,TRBD2,TRBV19,few,CASSLLAGPDTQYF,TGTGCCAGTAGCCTTCTAGCGGGGCCAGATACGCAGTATTTT
TRBJ1-6,-,TRBV4-1,few,CASRDSSYNSPLHF,TGCGCCAGCAGGGACAGCTCCTATAATTCACCCCTCCACTTT
TRBJ2-2,TRBD2,TRBV9,-,CASSVATSGRPGELFF,TGTGCCAGCAGCGTAGCCACTAGCGGGCGGCCCGGGGAGCTGTTTTTT
TRBJ2-5,TRBD2,TRBV7-3,-,CASSRGLAETQYF,TGTGCCAGCAGCCGGGGACTAGCTGAGACCCAGTACTTC
TRBJ1-1,-,TRBV2,-,CASSESFRTREAFF,TGTGCCAGCAGTGAGTCATTTCGTACGAGAGAAGCTTTCTTT
TRBJ2-1,-,TRBV13,-,CASSPGGQQFF,TGTGCCAGCAGCCCCGGGGGACAGCAGTTCTTC
TRBJ2-1,TRBD1,TRBV5-4,-,CASSFDRDPSYNEQFF,TGTGCCAGCAGCTTTGACAGGGATCCATCCTACAATGAGCAGTTCTTC
TRBJ1-1,-,TRBV7-3,-,CASSLQRDTEAFF,TGTGCCAGCAGCTTACAGCGGGACACTGAAGCTTTCTTT
TRBJ2-1,TRBD2,TRBV15,-,CATSPRILAGTHEQFF,TGTGCCACCAGCCCTAGAATACTAGCGGGGACTCATGAGCAGTTCTTC
TRBJ1-4,-,TRBV30,-,CAWSSGGIREKLFF,TGTGCCTGGAGTTCCGGGGGAATTCGAGAAAAACTGTTTTTT
TRBJ2-3,TRBD2,TRBV5-1,-,CASSLGRGASPSTDTQYF,TGCGCCAGCAGCTTGGGGCGGGGGGCGTCGCCAAGCACAGATACGCAGTATTTT
TRBJ2-3,-,TRBV9,-,CASSPSLSTDTQYF,TGTGCCAGCAGCCCTAGCCTAAGCACAGATACGCAGTATTTT
TRBJ1-5,TRBD1,TRBV6-1,-,CASTLDRVAQPQHF,TGTGCCAGCACTTTAGACAGGGTGGCTCAGCCCCAGCATTTT
TRBJ1-2,-,TRBV12-5,-,CASGLGPNYGYTF,TGTGCTAGTGGTTTGGGGCCTAACTATGGCTACACCTTC
TRBJ1-1,TRBD1,TRBV7-9,-,CASSSWTGGTEAFF,TGTGCCAGCAGCTCATGGACAGGGGGAACTGAAGCTTTCTTT
TRBJ1-5,-,TRBV6-5,-,CASSYGQNQPQHF,TGTGCCAGCAGTTACGGACAGAATCAGCCCCAGCATTTT
TRBJ1-1,-,TRBV2,-,CASSESEIEAFF,TGTGCCAGCAGTGAATCCGAGATCGAAGCTTTCTTT
TRBJ1-1,-,TRBV5-4,-,CASSFGVDLSEAFF,TGTGCCAGCAGCTTTGGAGTTGATTTATCTGAAGCTTTCTTT
TRBJ1-2,-,TRBV9,-,CASSPFGEPAHYGYTF,TGTGCCAGCAGCCCCTTTGGAGAACCGGCTCACTATGGCTACACCTTC
TRBJ1-2,-,TRBV6-4,-,CASSDAGLGYTF,TGTGCCAGCAGTGACGCGGGGCTCGGCTACACCTTC
TRBJ1-5,-,TRBV2,-,CASLDSSERPQHF,TGTGCCAGCCTCGACAGCAGTGAGCGGCCCCAGCATTTT
TRBJ1-1,-,TRBV4-1,many,CASSHLRGNTEAFF,TGCGCCAGCAGCCACCTCAGGGGTAACACTGAAGCTTTCTTT
TRBJ2-1,TRBD1,TRBV15,-,CATSLRQGRDNEQFF,TGTGCCACCAGCCTCCGACAGGGGCGAGACAATGAGCAGTTCTTC
TRBJ2-2,TRBD2,TRBV10-3,-,CAITPGGRDTGELFF,TGTGCCATCACCCCCGGGGGGAGGGACACCGGGGAGCTGTTTTTT
TRBJ2-2,-,TRBV30,-,CAWRLALTGELFF,TGTGCCTGGAGGCTAGCTCTAACCGGGGAGCTGTTTTTT
TRBJ2-2,-,TRBV15,-,CATSLRAGELFF,TGTGCCACCAGCCTGAGGGCCGGGGAGCTGTTTTTT
TRBJ2-3,-,TRBV19,-,CASGRLGTDTQYF,TGTGCCAGTGGGAGATTGGGCACAGATACGCAGTATTTT
TRBJ2-5,TRBD2,TRBV15,-,CATSRGGVWETQYF,TGTGCCACCAGCAGGGGGGGGGTATGGGAGACCCAGTACTTC
TRBJ2-3,TRBD2,TRBV5-1,-,CASSIAGLAVSDTQYF,TGCGCCAGCAGCATAGCGGGACTAGCAGTCTCAGATACGCAGTATTTT
TRBJ2-1,TRBD2,TRBV7-9,-,CASSSTSGGVVGNEQFF,TGTGCCAGCAGTTCGACTAGCGGGGGGGTTGTTGGTAATGAGCAGTTCTTC
TRBJ1-4,TRBD1,TRBV7-9,-,CSSKGQGATNEKLFF,TGTTCCAGCAAAGGACAGGGAGCAACTAATGAAAAACTGTTTTTT
TRBJ2-7,-,TRBV21-1,few,CASSLYELATYEQYF,TGTGCCAGCAGCCTTTATGAACTAGCTACCTACGAGCAGTACTTC
TRBJ2-5,-,TRBV7-7,-,CASSLAGQTRGETQYF,TGTGCCAGCAGCTTAGCTGGACAGACCCGAGGGGAGACCCAGTACTTC
TRBJ1-3,-,TRBV30,once,CAWSAGSSGNTIYF,TGTGCCTGGAGTGCGGGGAGCTCTGGAAACACCATATATTTT
TRBJ2-3,-,TRBV5-1,-,CASSYQGASTDTQYF,TGCGCCAGCAGCTATCAGGGCGCCAGCACAGATACGCAGTATTTT
TRBJ1-2,TRBD1,TRBV14,-,CASSQFTGADGYTF,TGTGCCAGCAGCCAATTTACAGGGGCTGACGGCTACACCTTC
TRBJ2-7,-,TRBV13,-,CASSLRGSSSYEQYF,TGTGCCAGCAGCTTACGGGGGTCGAGCTCCTACGAGCAGTACTTC
TRBJ2-7,-,TRBV7-9,-,CASSEGPYEQYF,TGTGCCAGCAGCGAGGGTCCCTACGAGCAGTACTTC
TRBJ1-1,-,TRBV10-1,-,CASSESRGNTEAFF,TGCGCCAGCAGTGAGTCCAGGGGAAACACTGAAGCTTTCTTT
TRBJ1-1,TRBD1,TRBV9,-,CASSVGDRWNTEAFF,TGTGCCAGCAGCGTGGGGGACAGATGGAACACTGAAGCTTTCTTT
TRBJ2-5,TRBD2,TRBV7-9,-,CASSSWEGRETQYF,TGTGCCAGCAGCTCCTGGGAGGGTCGGGAGACCCAGTACTTC
TRBJ2-7,TRBD2,TRBV7-3,-,CASSLGTSGGFPSYEQYF,TGTGCCAGCAGCCTCGGGACTAGCGGGGGGTTCCCCTCCTACGAGCAGTACTTC
TRBJ1-6,TRBD1,TRBV2,-,CASSERTGKGNNSPLHF,TGTGCCAGCAGTGAAAGGACAGGGAAGGGCAATAATTCACCCCTCCACTTT